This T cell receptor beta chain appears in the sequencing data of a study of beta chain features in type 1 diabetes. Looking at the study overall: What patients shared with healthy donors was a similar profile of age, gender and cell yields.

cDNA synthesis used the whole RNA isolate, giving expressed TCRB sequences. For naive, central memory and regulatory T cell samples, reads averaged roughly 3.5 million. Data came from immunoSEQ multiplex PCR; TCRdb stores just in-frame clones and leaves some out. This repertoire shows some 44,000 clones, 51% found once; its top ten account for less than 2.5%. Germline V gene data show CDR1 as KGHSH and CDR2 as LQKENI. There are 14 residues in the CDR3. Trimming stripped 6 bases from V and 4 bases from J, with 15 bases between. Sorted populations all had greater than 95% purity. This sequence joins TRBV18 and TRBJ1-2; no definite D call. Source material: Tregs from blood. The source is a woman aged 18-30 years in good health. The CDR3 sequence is CASSPAGEAYGYTF. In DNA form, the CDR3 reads TGTGCCAGCTCTCCAGCTGGCGAGGCCTATGGCTACACCTTC.